The 30 T cell receptor beta chains presented below share a single source sample, sequenced in a study of T cell repertoires in cytomegalovirus infection. Their antigens are not known. TCRdb reprocessed the reads with MiXCR, giving one entry per CDR3 protein. The sample lists about 69,000 distinct CDR3 sequences; less than 30% were seen once. Sequenced material: CD8+ T cells from cultured PBMCs, taken from culture after CMV antigen stimulation. The source is a human donor in good health (CMV status not recorded). Some clones in this sample may be carry-over from other donors' samples.

In this sample, this clonotype turned up once. In DNA, the CDR3 is TGCGCCAGCAGCGCCGGTAATGAGCAGTTCTTC. Its protein product is CASSAGNEQFF. The V and J genes are TRBV5-1 and TRBJ2-1; D remains ambiguous. V shed 4 bases and J shed 7 bases, with 6 bases lying between them. The CDR3 is made up of 11 amino acids. The germline CDR1 and CDR2 sequences are SGHRS and YFSETQ.

This chain links TRBV9 with TRBJ2-1; D perhaps matches TRBD1 (5 bases). Germline V lookup: CDR1 SGDLS, CDR2 YYNGEE. This CDR3 region has 16 residues. Trimming removed 0 bases from V and 3 bases from J, with 13 bases in between. The CDR3 DNA is TGTGCCAGCAGCGTAGAGGCAGGGATTTACTACAATGAGCAGTTCTTC. It encodes CASSVEAGIYYNEQFF.

This sequence joins TRBV20-1 and TRBJ2-5; 10 bases line up with TRBD2. The junction had 17 bases not matched to a gene; V was cut back by 3 bases and J by 4 bases. Germline CDR1 and CDR2: DFQATT and SNEGSKA (reference sequence). The length of the CDR3 is 18 residues. CDR3 region: CSASPGSLAGQTGETQYF. The CDR3 nucleotides read TGCAGTGCTAGTCCCGGGTCACTAGCGGGACAAACAGGAGAGACCCAGTACTTC.

This clonotype was observed many times. The V call is TRBV4-1, the J call TRBJ1-1, with 8 bases lining up with TRBD1. The ends lost 0 bases at V and 5 bases at J; junction bases unmatched: 11. This CDR3 spans 17 amino acids. Looked up from germline, CDR1 is MGHRA and CDR2 is YSYEKL. The CDR3 coding sequence is TGCGCCAGCAGCCAAGATCTCCAGGGGGCTCTAGGGACTGAAGCTTTCTTT. Protein product: CASSQDLQGALGTEAFF.

A few counts support this clonotype. J is TRBJ1-5 and V is TRBV12-3 or TRBV12-4; D unclear. This CDR3 region has 15 residues. The V gene lost 5 bases and the J gene lost 2 bases, with 13 bases spanning the gap. As DNA, the CDR3 is TGTGCCAGCAGTCCCCACGGGGAGGGCAATCAGCCCCAGCATTTT. Its translation: CASSPHGEGNQPQHF.

This clonotype occurred many times. The V and J genes are TRBV24-1 and TRBJ1-1; a possible D gene is TRBD1 (5 bases). The ends were cut back, 7 bases at V and 8 bases at J, with 13 bases in the middle. The CDR3 is 12 amino acids. The germline V gene encodes CDR1 KGHDR and CDR2 SFDVKD. The CDR3 DNA sequence: TGTGCCACCAGGGGCGGAGGGGTCGAAGCTTTCTTT. Translation gives CATRGGGVEAFF.

This chain connects TRBV5-6 to TRBJ2-7; tentative D call: TRBD2 (6 bases). This CDR3 contains 13 residues. Germline V lookup: CDR1 SGHDT, CDR2 YYEEEE. Trimming cost V 3 bases and J 9 bases, with 16 bases left between them. The CDR3 spells CASSSDFSGGQYF. The CDR3 region has the DNA TGTGCCAGCAGCTCGGATTTTTCCGGGGGGCAGTACTTC.

This clonotype was seen more than once but under ten times. V gene TRBV19 combines with J gene TRBJ2-7, with D perhaps matching TRBD1 (6 bases). Germline lookup yields CDR1 LNHDA and CDR2 SQIVND (reference sequence). V gave up 1 base and J gave up 2 bases, with 9 bases separating them. The CDR3 covers 14 residues. In DNA form, the CDR3 reads TGTGCCAGTAGTATAGTTGGGGGCACCTACGAGCAGTACTTC. This codes for CASSIVGGTYEQYF.

This clonotype has a handful of counts. The chain is built from TRBV6-2 or TRBV6-3 and TRBJ2-7, with a possible D match to TRBD1 (8 bases). CDR1 is MNHEY, CDR2 SVGEGT, per germline. V was cut by 8 bases and J by 1 base, with 15 bases left in between. The CDR3 has 14 residues. CDR3 residues: CASGQGGGSYEQYF. CDR3 sequence (DNA): TGTGCCAGCGGACAGGGAGGGGGTTCCTACGAGCAGTACTTC.

The table lists this clonotype with a few counts. This chain uses TRBV28 with TRBJ1-5, with TRBD1 matching 7 bases. V was clipped by 5 bases and J by 8 bases; unmatched bases: 9. The CDR3 loop spans 14 amino acids. The germline gives CDR1 MDHEN, CDR2 SYDVKM. The CDR3 nucleotides read TGTGCCAGCAGTCCGGACAGGACTTTAAAGCCCCAGCATTTT. Protein product: CASSPDRTLKPQHF.

The chain has TRBV27 and TRBJ2-6; D gene unclear. The CDR3 runs 15 residues. The V end was cut by 7 bases, the J end by 2 bases, with 12 bases between. Germline CDR1 is MNHEY and CDR2 is SMNVEV (reference sequence). The CDR3 DNA follows: TGTGCCAGCACGGTTGGGGTCCCTGGGGCCAACGTCCTGACTTTC. Translation: CASTVGVPGANVLTF.

The chain combines TRBV7-3 with TRBJ2-7; possibly TRBD1 for D (6 bases). V shed 6 bases and J shed 3 bases, with 12 bases lying between them. Germline lookup yields CDR1 SGHTA and CDR2 FQGTGA. The CDR3 is 13 residues long. Here the CDR3 reads CASRGTNFYEQYF. The CDR3 nucleotides read TGTGCCAGCAGGGGGACAAATTTCTACGAGCAGTACTTC.

The rearrangement joins TRBV7-9 to TRBJ1-1; tentative D call: TRBD1 (6 bases). The V end was cut by 6 bases, the J end by 3 bases, with 8 bases between. The CDR3 loop spans 12 amino acids. Germline V CDR1 and CDR2: SEHNR, FQNEAQ (reference sequence). In DNA form, the CDR3 reads TGTGCCAGCAGAGACAGGTACACTGAAGCTTTCTTT. Residues: CASRDRYTEAFF.

The gene calls are TRBV7-2 and TRBJ2-5; 10 bases match TRBD2. This CDR3 contains 19 residues. J was trimmed by 5 bases and V by 2 bases; bases with no gene match: 17. Germline V gene lookup returns CDR1 SGHTA and CDR2 FQGNSA. The CDR3 DNA follows: TGTGCCAGCAGCTTAACCAGGGTTCCGACTAGCGGGCGAGACGAGACCCAGTACTTC. Its protein is CASSLTRVPTSGRDETQYF. Combining the CDR3 with reference TRBV7-2 and TRBJ2-5 gives the whole variable domain GAGVSQSPSNKVTEKGKDVELRCDPISGHTALYWYRQSLGQGLEFLIYFQGNSAPDKSGLPSDRFSAERTGGSVSTLTIQRTQQEDSAVYLCASSLTRVPTSGRDETQYFGPGTRLLVL.

This clonotype came up a few times. The CDR3: CATSDHHALTYSNTEAFF. DNA of the CDR3: TGTGCCACCAGTGACCACCACGCCTTGACGTACTCGAACACTGAAGCTTTCTTT. The V gene is TRBV24-1, the J gene TRBJ1-1; D gene uncertain. Between the trimmed V and J ends, which lost 4 bases and 1 base, there was a span of 21 bases. The germline V gene encodes CDR1 KGHDR and CDR2 SFDVKD. The CDR3 is 18 amino acids.

This clonotype was picked up a small number of times. V usage is TRBV4-1 and J usage is TRBJ2-5, with 7 nucleotides matching TRBD2. V dropped 4 bases and J dropped 4; count of bases not matched to a gene: 15. CDR1 and CDR2 (germline): MGHRA, YSYEKL. The CDR3 has 17 residues. The CDR3 nucleotides read TGCGCCAGCAGCCCCCTAGGGGCGGGAGAAATGGCAGAGACCCAGTACTTC. As protein: CASSPLGAGEMAETQYF.

This clonotype was recorded a few times. The chain combines TRBV2 with TRBJ2-2, with a possible D match to TRBD2 (6 bases). This CDR3 is 15 amino acids long. The V gene's germline CDR1 is SNHLY and CDR2 FYNNEI. V lost 3 bases to trimming and J lost 4 bases, with 12 bases between them. CDR3 nucleotide sequence: TGTGCCAGCAGTGAGGAGGGGCGCGGCACCGGGGAGCTGTTTTTT. Amino acid sequence: CASSEEGRGTGELFF.

V and J are TRBV2 and TRBJ2-3; tentatively, D is TRBD2 (5 bases). The CDR3 runs 11 residues. V lost 6 bases and J 5 bases, leaving 6 bases between the germline ends. Looked up from germline, CDR1 is SNHLY and CDR2 is FYNNEI. CDR3 nucleotide sequence: TGTGCCAGCAGGGGAGAAGATACGCAGTATTTT. Translation: CASRGEDTQYF.

The table lists this clonotype with many counts. The rearrangement uses TRBV5-8 and TRBJ1-1; D is unresolved. CDR1 and CDR2 from the germline V gene are SGHTS and YDEGEE. The CDR3 is 13 amino acids. Trimming took off 4 bases at V and 1 base at J, with 8 bases between the two ends. The CDR3 region has the DNA TGTGCCAGCAGCCACGATGGGAACACTGAAGCTTTCTTT. Protein product: CASSHDGNTEAFF.

This clonotype was seen a handful of times. The chain employs TRBV27 and TRBJ2-5; possible D gene TRBD2, 6 bases. Germline V gene data show CDR1 as MNHEY and CDR2 as SMNVEV (reference sequence). The CDR3 is made up of 14 amino acids. Trimming removed 2 bases from V and 5 bases from J, with 12 bases in between. The CDR3 region has the DNA TGTGCCAGCAGTTTACAGGGCCGGGGGGAGACCCAGTACTTC. Protein sequence: CASSLQGRGETQYF.

This clonotype has just a few counts. The chain employs TRBV7-2 and TRBJ2-2, with a weak D call TRBD2 (5 bases). V shed 5 bases and J shed 0 bases, with 13 bases lying between them. This CDR3 region has 16 residues. Germline values: CDR1 SGHTA, CDR2 FQGNSA. The CDR3 DNA reads TGTGCCAGCAGCCTGAAAAGCGGATCGAACACCGGGGAGCTGTTTTTT. Encoded protein: CASSLKSGSNTGELFF.

V gene TRBV7-9 combines with J gene TRBJ1-2; TRBD1 might be the D (5 bases). The germline V and J ends were trimmed by 5 bases and 8 bases, with 18 bases remaining between them. This CDR3 spans 14 amino acids. CDR1 SEHNR and CDR2 FQNEAQ come from the germline V gene (reference sequence). The DNA for the CDR3 is TGTGCCAGCAGCCCGACAGTCCTAGTATGGGGCTACACCTTC. Translating gives CASSPTVLVWGYTF.

A few counts support this clonotype. J is TRBJ2-7 and V is TRBV29-1; 8 bases line up with TRBD1. Germline V gene lookup returns CDR1 SQVTM and CDR2 ANQGSEA. This CDR3 region has 16 residues. The V gene end was trimmed by 0 bases and the J gene end by 1 base; junction bases not matched to a gene: 8. CDR3 coding DNA: TGCAGCGTTGAAGATCCAGGACAGGGAAAGTCCTACGAGCAGTACTTC. Protein sequence: CSVEDPGQGKSYEQYF.

The V call is TRBV25-1, the J call TRBJ2-5, with no clear D. Germline CDR1 and CDR2: MGHDK and SYGVNS. V shed 7 bases and J shed 2 bases, with 11 bases lying between them. The CDR3 runs 13 residues. This CDR3 reads CASTIAGQETQYF. The DNA for the CDR3 is TGTGCCAGCACAATAGCCGGACAAGAGACCCAGTACTTC. The entire variable domain, with the rest obtained from reference TRBV25-1 and TRBJ2-5, is as follows: EADIYQTPRYLVIGTGKKITLECSQTMGHDKMYWYQQDPGMELHLIHYSYGVNSTEKGDLSSESTVSRIRTEHFPLTLESARPSHTSQYLCASTIAGQETQYFGPGTRLLVL.

V gene TRBV4-1 combines with J gene TRBJ2-6; 10 nucleotides align to TRBD1. Germline V gene data show CDR1 as MGHRA and CDR2 as YSYEKL. Losses at the gene ends were 11 bases for V and 2 bases for J; bases not matched to a gene: 12. CDR3 size: 17 residues. CDR3 nucleotides: TGCGCCCGATACCCGGACAGGGGGGTTCCTGGGGCCAACGTCCTGACTTTC. This sequence encodes CARYPDRGVPGANVLTF.

There are a few counts of this clonotype. V usage is TRBV7-2 and J usage is TRBJ2-7, with 8 bases lining up with TRBD1. Germline CDR1 reads SGHTA; CDR2 reads FQGNSA. This CDR3 spans 15 amino acids. V shed 5 bases, J shed 1 base, and the junction held 7 bases outside the gene matches. In DNA, the CDR3 is TGTGCCAGCAGCCTCGGGACAGGACCATCCTACGAGCAGTACTTC. This sequence encodes CASSLGTGPSYEQYF.

The chain links TRBV4-1 to TRBJ2-7; 7 nucleotides align to TRBD2. Germline assignment: CDR1 MGHRA and CDR2 YSYEKL. The CDR3 has 15 residues. J gave up 3 bases and V 1 base, and 6 bases lay outside the gene matches. The CDR3 loop reads CASSQGVGGSYEQYF. CDR3 DNA sequence: TGCGCCAGCAGCCAAGGGGTCGGGGGGAGCTACGAGCAGTACTTC.

This clonotype has just a few counts. The V and J genes are TRBV6-1 and TRBJ1-1, with a weak D call TRBD1 (6 bases). Germline V gives CDR1 MNHNS, CDR2 SASEGT. Deletions cut 7 bases from V and 2 bases from J, with 23 bases between. The length of the CDR3 is 17 residues. The CDR3 coding sequence is TGTGCCAGCACCATGGGGACATACACTTATTCTAACACTGAAGCTTTCTTT. Amino acids: CASTMGTYTYSNTEAFF.

V gene TRBV27 combines with J gene TRBJ1-6; maybe TRBD1 (5 bases). Germline CDR1 MNHEY, CDR2 SMNVEV (reference sequence). The CDR3 has 13 residues. The germline V and J ends were trimmed by 7 bases and 10 bases, with 14 bases remaining between them. For the CDR3, the DNA is TGTGCCAGCACCGGGACTCCTCGATCACCCCTCCACTTT. Its translation is CASTGTPRSPLHF.

This sequence joins TRBV12-3 or TRBV12-4 and TRBJ2-2, with D tentatively TRBD1 (6 bases). The CDR3 runs 14 residues. Deletions cut 8 bases from V and 1 base from J, with 11 bases between. As DNA, the CDR3 is TGTGCCAGCCGAATGGGACAGAACACCGGGGAGCTGTTTTTT. Translation gives CASRMGQNTGELFF.